This T cell receptor beta chain originates from a study of T-cell reconstitution after alpha-beta-depleted transplantation in children. General study findings and limits: At one year after transplant, newly produced T cells mostly accounted for T-cell counts and diversity. Surviving recipient T cells and thymic progenitors produced the high day-60 TCRbeta diversity seen in some patients.

During its preparation, the TCRbeta library received unique molecular identifiers. TCRdb itself ran the PCR reads through MiXCR, one entry per CDR3 protein. The table includes 280,000 or so distinct CDR3 sequences, around 10% detected once. The CDR3 is 13 amino acids. Germline CDR1 reads MNHNY; CDR2 reads SVGAGI (reference sequence). The J segment lost 3 bases and the V segment lost 5 bases, leaving 3 bases of the junction unmatched. On this clonotype itself: Its antigen is as yet unknown.

Sequenced material: peripheral blood, taken 180 days after TCRalphabeta/CD19-depleted stem cell transplant. The rearrangement joins TRBV6-6 to TRBJ2-7, with 8 bases matching TRBD2. The sequence was obtained from a male patient between 2 and 15 years old who had a stem cell transplant for chronic granulomatous disease, so the T cells may come from the graft donor. The CDR3 nucleotides are TGTGCCAGCAGTCACGCGGGAGGCTACGAGCAGTACTTC. Translating it yields CASSHAGGYEQYF.